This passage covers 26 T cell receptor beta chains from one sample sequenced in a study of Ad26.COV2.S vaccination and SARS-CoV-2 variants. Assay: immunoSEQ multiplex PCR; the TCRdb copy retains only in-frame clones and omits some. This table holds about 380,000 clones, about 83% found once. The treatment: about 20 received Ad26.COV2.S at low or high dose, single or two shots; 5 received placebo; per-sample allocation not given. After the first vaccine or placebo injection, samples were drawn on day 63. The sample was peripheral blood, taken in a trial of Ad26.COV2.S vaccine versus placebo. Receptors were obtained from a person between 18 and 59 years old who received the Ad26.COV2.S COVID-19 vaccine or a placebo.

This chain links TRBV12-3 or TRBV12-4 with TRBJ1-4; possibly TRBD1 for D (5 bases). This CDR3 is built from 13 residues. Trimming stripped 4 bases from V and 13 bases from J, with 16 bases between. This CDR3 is CASSSAGTTRLFF. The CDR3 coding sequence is TGTGCCAGCAGTTCGGCGGGGACGACACGACTGTTTTTT.

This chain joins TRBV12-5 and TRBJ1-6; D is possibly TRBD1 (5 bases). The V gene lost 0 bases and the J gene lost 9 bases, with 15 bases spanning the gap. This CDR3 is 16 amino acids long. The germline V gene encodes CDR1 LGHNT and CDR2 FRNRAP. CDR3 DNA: TGTGCTAGTGGTTTGGTACTGGACAAAAAAGGTTCACCCCTCCACTTT. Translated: CASGLVLDKKGSPLHF.

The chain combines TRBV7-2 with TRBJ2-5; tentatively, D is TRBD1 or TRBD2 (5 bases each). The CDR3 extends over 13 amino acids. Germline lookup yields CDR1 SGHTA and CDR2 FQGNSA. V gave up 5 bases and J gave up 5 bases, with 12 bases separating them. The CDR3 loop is CASSARDAETQYF. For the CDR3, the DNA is TGTGCCAGCAGCGCCCGGGACGCTGAGACCCAGTACTTC.

In DNA, the CDR3 is TGTGCCAGTAGTATTAGCGGGTCCTACAATGAGCAGTTCTTC. Amino acid sequence: CASSISGSYNEQFF. The chain recombines TRBV19 with TRBJ2-1; 7 bases map to TRBD2. The CDR3 is 14 residues long. Germline CDR1 and CDR2: LNHDA and SQIVND (reference sequence). V gave up 3 bases and J gave up 1 base; unmatched junction bases: 0.

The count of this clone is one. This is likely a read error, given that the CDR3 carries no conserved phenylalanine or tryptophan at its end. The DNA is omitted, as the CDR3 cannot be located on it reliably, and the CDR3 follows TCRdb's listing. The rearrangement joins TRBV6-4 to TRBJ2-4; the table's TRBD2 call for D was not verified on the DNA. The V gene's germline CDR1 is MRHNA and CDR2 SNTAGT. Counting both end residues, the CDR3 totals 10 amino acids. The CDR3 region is CASSDSTQPV.

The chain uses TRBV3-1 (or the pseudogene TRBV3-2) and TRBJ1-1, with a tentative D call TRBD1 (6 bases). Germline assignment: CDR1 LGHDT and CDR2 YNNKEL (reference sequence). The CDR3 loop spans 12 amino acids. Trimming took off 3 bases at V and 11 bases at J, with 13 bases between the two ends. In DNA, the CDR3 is TGTGCCAGCAGCCAGCAACAGGGCTGGGCTTTCTTT. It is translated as CASSQQQGWAFF.

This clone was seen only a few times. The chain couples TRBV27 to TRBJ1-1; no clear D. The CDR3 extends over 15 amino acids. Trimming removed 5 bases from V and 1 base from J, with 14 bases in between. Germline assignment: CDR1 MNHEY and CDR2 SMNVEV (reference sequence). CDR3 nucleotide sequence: TGTGCCAGCAGTCCACTGGGTTCGCGGAACACTGAAGCTTTCTTT. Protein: CASSPLGSRNTEAFF.

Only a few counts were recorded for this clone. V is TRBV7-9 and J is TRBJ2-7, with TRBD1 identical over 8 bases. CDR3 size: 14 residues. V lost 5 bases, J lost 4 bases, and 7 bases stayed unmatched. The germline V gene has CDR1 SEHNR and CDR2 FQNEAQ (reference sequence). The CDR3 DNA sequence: TGTGCCAGCAGCCCTAGCCAGGGGGCTTACGAGCAGTACTTC. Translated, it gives CASSPSQGAYEQYF. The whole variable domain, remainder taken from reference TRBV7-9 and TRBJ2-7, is DTGVSQNPRHKITKRGQNVTFRCDPISEHNRLYWYRQTLGQGPEFLTYFQNEAQLEKSRLLSDRFSAERPKGSFSTLEIQRTEQGDSAMYLCASSPSQGAYEQYFGPGTRLTVT.

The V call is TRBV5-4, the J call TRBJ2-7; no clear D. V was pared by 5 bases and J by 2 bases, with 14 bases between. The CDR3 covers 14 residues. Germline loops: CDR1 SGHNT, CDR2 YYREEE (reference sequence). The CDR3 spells CASRGYPAAYEQYF. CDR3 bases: TGTGCCAGCAGGGGATACCCCGCCGCCTACGAGCAGTACTTC.

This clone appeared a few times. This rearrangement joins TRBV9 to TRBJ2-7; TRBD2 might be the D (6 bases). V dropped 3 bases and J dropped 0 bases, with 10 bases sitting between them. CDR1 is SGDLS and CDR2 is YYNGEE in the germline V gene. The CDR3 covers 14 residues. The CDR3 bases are TGTGCCAGCAGCGGGGACTCCCCCTCCTACGAGCAGTACTTC. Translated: CASSGDSPSYEQYF.

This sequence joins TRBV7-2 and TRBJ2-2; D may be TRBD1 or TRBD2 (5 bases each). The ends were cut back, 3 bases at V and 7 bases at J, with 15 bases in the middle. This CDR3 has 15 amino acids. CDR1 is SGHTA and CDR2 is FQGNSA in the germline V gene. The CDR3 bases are TGTGCCAGCAGCTTGCCCGGGACCGCCCGCGGGGAGCTGTTTTTT. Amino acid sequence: CASSLPGTARGELFF. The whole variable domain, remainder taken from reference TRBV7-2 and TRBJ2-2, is GAGVSQSPSNKVTEKGKDVELRCDPISGHTALYWYRQSLGQGLEFLIYFQGNSAPDKSGLPSDRFSAERTGGSVSTLTIQRTQQEDSAVYLCASSLPGTARGELFFGEGSRLTVL.

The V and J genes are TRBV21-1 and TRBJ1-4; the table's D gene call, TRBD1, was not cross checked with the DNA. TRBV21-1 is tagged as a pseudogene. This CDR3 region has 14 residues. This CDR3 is CASSKDRDNEKLFF. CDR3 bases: TGTGCCAGCAGCAAAGACAGGGATAATGAAAAACTGTTTTTT.

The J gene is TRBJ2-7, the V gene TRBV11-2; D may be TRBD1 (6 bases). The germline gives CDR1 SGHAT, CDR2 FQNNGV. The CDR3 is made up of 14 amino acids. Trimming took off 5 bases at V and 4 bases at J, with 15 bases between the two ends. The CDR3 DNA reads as TGTGCCAGCAGCCTCTCCAGGGGTATATACGAGCAGTACTTC. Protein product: CASSLSRGIYEQYF.

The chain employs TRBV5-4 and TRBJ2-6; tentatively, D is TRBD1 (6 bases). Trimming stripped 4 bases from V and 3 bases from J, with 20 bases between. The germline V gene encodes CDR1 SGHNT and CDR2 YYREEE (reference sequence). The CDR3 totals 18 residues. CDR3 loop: CASSPYITGMGGANVLTF. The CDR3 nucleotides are TGTGCCAGCAGCCCCTATATTACAGGGATGGGTGGGGCCAACGTCCTGACTTTC.

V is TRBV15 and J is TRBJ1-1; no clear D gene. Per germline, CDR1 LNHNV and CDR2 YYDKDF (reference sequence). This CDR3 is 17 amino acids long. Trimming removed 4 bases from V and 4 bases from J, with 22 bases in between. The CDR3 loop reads CATSTTEILTKGTEAFF. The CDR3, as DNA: TGTGCCACCAGCACTACAGAGATACTCACCAAGGGCACTGAAGCTTTCTTT.

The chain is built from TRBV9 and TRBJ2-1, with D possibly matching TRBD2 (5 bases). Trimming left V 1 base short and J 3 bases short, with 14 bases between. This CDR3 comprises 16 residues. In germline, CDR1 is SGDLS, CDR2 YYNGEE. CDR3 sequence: CASSVLLLAHYNEQFF. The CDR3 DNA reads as TGTGCCAGCAGCGTATTGTTGCTAGCCCACTACAATGAGCAGTTCTTC.

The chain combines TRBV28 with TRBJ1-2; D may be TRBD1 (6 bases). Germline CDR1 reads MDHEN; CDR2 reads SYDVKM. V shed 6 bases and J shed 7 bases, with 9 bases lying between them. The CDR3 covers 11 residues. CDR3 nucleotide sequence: TGTGCCAGCAGGTACAGGGTTGGCTACACCTTC. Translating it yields CASRYRVGYTF.

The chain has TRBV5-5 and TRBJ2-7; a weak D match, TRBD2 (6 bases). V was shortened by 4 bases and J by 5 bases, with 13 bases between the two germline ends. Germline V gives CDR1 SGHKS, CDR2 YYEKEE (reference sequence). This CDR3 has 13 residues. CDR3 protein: CASSRDSSDEQYF. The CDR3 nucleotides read TGTGCCAGCAGCCGGGACTCCTCGGACGAGCAGTACTTC.

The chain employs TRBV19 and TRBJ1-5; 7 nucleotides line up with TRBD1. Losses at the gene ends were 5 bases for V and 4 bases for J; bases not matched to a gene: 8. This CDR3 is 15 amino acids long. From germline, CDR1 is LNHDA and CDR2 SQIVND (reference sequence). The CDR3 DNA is TGTGCCAGTAGTTACACCGGGACAGCTAATCAGCCCCAGCATTTT. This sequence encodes CASSYTGTANQPQHF.

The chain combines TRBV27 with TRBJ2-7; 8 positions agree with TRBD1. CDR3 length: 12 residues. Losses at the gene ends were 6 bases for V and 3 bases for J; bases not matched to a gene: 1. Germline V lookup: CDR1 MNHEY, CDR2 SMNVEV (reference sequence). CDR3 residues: CASSGQGYEQYF. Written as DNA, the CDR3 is TGTGCCAGCAGCGGACAGGGCTACGAGCAGTACTTC.

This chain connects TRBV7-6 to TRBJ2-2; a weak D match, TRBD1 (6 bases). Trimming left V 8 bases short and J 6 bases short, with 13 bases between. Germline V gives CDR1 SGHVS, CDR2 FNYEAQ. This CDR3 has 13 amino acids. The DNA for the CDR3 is TGTGCCAGCTATTCCTCAGGGGCCGGGGAGCTGTTTTTT. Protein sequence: CASYSSGAGELFF.

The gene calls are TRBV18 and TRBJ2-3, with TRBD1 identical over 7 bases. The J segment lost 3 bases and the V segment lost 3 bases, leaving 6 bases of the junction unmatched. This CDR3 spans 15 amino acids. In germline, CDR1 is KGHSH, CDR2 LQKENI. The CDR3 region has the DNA TGTGCCAGCTCACCTGACAGGGTCTCGACAGATACGCAGTATTTT. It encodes CASSPDRVSTDTQYF.

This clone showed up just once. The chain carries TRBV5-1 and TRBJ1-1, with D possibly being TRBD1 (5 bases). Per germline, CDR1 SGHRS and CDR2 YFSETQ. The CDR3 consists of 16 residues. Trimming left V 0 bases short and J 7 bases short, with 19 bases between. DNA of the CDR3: TGCGCCAGCAGCTTGGAAAATGTGGAGGGGCGCAGTGAAGCTTTCTTT. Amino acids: CASSLENVEGRSEAFF.

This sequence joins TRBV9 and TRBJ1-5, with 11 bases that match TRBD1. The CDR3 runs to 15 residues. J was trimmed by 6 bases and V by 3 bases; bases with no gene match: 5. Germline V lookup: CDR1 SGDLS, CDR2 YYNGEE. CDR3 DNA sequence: TGTGCCAGCAGCGCAGAAGGGACAGGGGGTCAGCCCCAGCATTTT. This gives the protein CASSAEGTGGQPQHF. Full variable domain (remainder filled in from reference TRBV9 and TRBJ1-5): DSGVTQTPKHLITATGQRVTLRCSPRSGDLSVYWYQQSLDQGLQFLIQYYNGEERAKGNILERFSAQQFPDLHSELNLSSLELGDSALYFCASSAEGTGGQPQHFGDGTRLSIL.

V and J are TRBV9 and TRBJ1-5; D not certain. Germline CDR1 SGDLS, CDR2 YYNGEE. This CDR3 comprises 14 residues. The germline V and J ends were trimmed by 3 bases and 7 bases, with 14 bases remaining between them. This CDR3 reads CASSAGWLGQPQHF. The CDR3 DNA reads TGTGCCAGCAGCGCCGGGTGGTTGGGCCAGCCCCAGCATTTT.

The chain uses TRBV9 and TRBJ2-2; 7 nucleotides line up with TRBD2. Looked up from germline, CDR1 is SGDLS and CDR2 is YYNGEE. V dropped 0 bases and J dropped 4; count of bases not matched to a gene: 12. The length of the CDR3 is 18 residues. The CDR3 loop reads CASSVGGKAGVITGELFF. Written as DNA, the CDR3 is TGTGCCAGCAGCGTAGGCGGAAAGGCGGGGGTTATCACCGGGGAGCTGTTTTTT.